Shown below are 9 T cell receptor beta chains from a single sample sequenced in a study of OX40 agonist ivuxolimab in advanced cancers. Clones were sequenced by immunoSEQ multiplex PCR, and TCRdb holds only the in-frame ones, with some missing. The sample gives tens of thousands of clones, 88% of which show up once; more than 15% is in the top ten. This specimen was CD4+ or CD8+ T cells sorted from blood, taken in a trial of the OX40 agonist ivuxolimab. The receptors were gathered from an adult with an advanced solid tumor such as melanoma, head and neck, liver or kidney cancer.

This sequence joins TRBV19 and TRBJ2-4, with D unclear. Trimming pared 0 bases from V and 3 bases from J, leaving 12 bases between. CDR1 and CDR2 from the germline V gene are LNHDA and SQIVND (reference sequence). The CDR3 extends over 16 amino acids. The CDR3 sequence: CASSIDPGLGKNIQYF. CDR3 in DNA: TGTGCCAGTAGTATAGATCCGGGTCTGGGCAAAAACATTCAGTACTTC. Full variable domain (remainder filled in from reference TRBV19 and TRBJ2-4): DGGITQSPKYLFRKEGQNVTLSCEQNLNHDAMYWYRQDPGQGLRLIYYSQIVNDFQKGDIAEGYSVSREKKESFPLTVTSAQKNPTAFYLCASSIDPGLGKNIQYFGAGTRLSVL.

This clone was counted a few times. The gene calls are TRBV14 and TRBJ1-6; D ambiguous. The germline V gene has CDR1 SGHDN and CDR2 FVKESK. Between the trimmed V and J ends, which lost 6 bases and 5 bases, there was a span of 14 bases. The CDR3 has 15 amino acids. The CDR3 loop reads CASRLSGDNNSPLHF. Written as DNA, the CDR3 is TGTGCCAGCAGACTCTCAGGCGACAATAATTCACCCCTCCACTTT. The full variable domain, with the rest looked up from reference TRBV14 and TRBJ1-6, is EAGVTQFPSHSVIEKGQTVTLRCDPISGHDNLYWYRRVMGKEIKFLLHFVKESKQDESGMPNNRFLAERTGGTYSTLKVQPAELEDSGVYFCASRLSGDNNSPLHFGNGTRLTVT.

The chain combines TRBV19 with TRBJ1-2; 7 bases are a match to TRBD1. In germline, CDR1 is LNHDA, CDR2 SQIVND (reference sequence). The V gene end was trimmed by 10 bases and the J gene end by 5 bases; junction bases not matched to a gene: 10. This CDR3 has 13 amino acids. The CDR3 protein is CATSPGQTYGYTF. In nucleotides, the CDR3 is TGTGCCACCTCGCCGGGACAGACATATGGCTACACCTTC.

The rearrangement links TRBV5-8 to TRBJ1-1, with D tentatively TRBD1 (6 bases). The germline V gene has CDR1 SGHTS and CDR2 YDEGEE. This CDR3 has 14 residues. Trimming left V 0 bases short and J 4 bases short, with 10 bases between. In DNA, the CDR3 is TGTGCCAGCAGCTTGGTTCGAGGGGGCACTGAAGCTTTCTTT. Amino acid sequence: CASSLVRGGTEAFF.

The rearrangement links TRBV9 to TRBJ2-7; perhaps TRBD1 as D (6 bases). Trimming shortened V by 5 bases and J by 4 bases, and 13 bases separated the two germline ends. CDR1 and CDR2 from the germline V gene are SGDLS and YYNGEE. The length of the CDR3 is 13 residues. In DNA form, the CDR3 reads TGTGCCAGCAGACCCGCCGACAGGTACGAGCAGTACTTC. Translation gives CASRPADRYEQYF.

V gene TRBV23-1 combines with J gene TRBJ2-3; 7 bases are a match to TRBD2. TRBV23-1 is flagged as an ORF with uncertain function. The CDR3 is 16 amino acids. Losses at the gene ends were 1 base for V and 3 bases for J; bases not matched to a gene: 7. The CDR3 protein is CASSQYQGRETDTQYF. DNA of the CDR3: TGCGCCAGCAGTCAATACCAAGGGAGGGAAACAGATACGCAGTATTTT.

The gene calls are TRBV14 and TRBJ1-6, with TRBD1 matching over 10 bases. The CDR3 totals 14 residues. The junction had 1 base not matched to a gene; V was cut back by 3 bases and J by 8 bases. The germline V gene encodes CDR1 SGHDN and CDR2 FVKESK. CDR3 residues: CASSQGQGYSPLHF. CDR3 bases: TGTGCCAGCAGCCAGGGACAGGGGTATTCACCCCTCCACTTT.

This clone was detected a few times. V gene TRBV9 combines with J gene TRBJ2-1; D is ambiguous. V was shortened by 7 bases and J by 8 bases, with 19 bases between the two germline ends. Germline V lookup: CDR1 SGDLS, CDR2 YYNGEE. This CDR3 has 14 residues. The CDR3 region is CASGDSTGRDEQFF. In DNA form, the CDR3 reads TGTGCCAGCGGGGATTCAACTGGAAGGGATGAGCAGTTCTTC.

A note on this clone: Its ends do not fully match the called genes, so a read error is possible. V is TRBV28 and J is TRBJ2-3; 8 nucleotides line up with TRBD2. The CDR3 loop spans 16 amino acids. The germline V gene encodes CDR1 MDHEN and CDR2 SYDVKM. The CDR3 sequence: CASSLFSGASTDAQYF. The CDR3 DNA follows: TGTGCCAGCAGTTTATTTAGCGGGGCTAGCACAGATGCGCAGTATTTT.